Listed below are T cell receptor beta chains from one sample, sequenced in a study of shared clonotypes between healthy human individuals. TCRdb's table, derived via immunoSEQ multiplex PCR, lists solely in-frame clones and lacks some. The profile shows 600,000 to 750,000 clones, about three quarters of them singletons. The sequenced sample consisted of memory CD4+ T cells sorted from blood. The receptors shown here come from a woman in her twenties or thirties in good health. Both conserved end residues are part of each CDR3. The D gene is left open where the match is weak. Clone size is stated in some rows and not others, as once, few, many or a class when expanded.

TRBV18,NA,TRBJ2-5,NA,CASSPVAETQYF,TGTGCCAGCTCACCAGTCGCAGAGACCCAGTACTTC
TRBV6-5,TRBD1,TRBJ1-2,once,CASSYSFQGVGYTF,TGTGCCAGCAGTTACTCGTTTCAGGGGGTTGGCTACACCTTC
TRBV15,TRBD2,TRBJ2-5,NA,CATSRLGLAEETQYF,TGTGCCACCAGCAGGCTCGGACTAGCGGAAGAGACCCAGTACTTC
TRBV23-1,TRBD1,TRBJ1-1,NA,CASSQWAPQGPPNEAFF,TGCGCCAGCAGTCAATGGGCCCCACAGGGGCCACCTAATGAAGCTTTCTTT
TRBV19,NA,TRBJ2-7,NA,CASSGQPAGASEQYF,TGTGCCAGTAGTGGGCAGCCGGCCGGGGCCTCCGAGCAGTACTTC
TRBV5-1,TRBD2,TRBJ2-3,NA,CASGASGDTDTQYF,TGCGCCAGCGGGGCTAGCGGGGACACAGATACGCAGTATTTT
TRBV30,TRBD2,TRBJ2-1,NA,CASWPGLAGVEQFF,TGTGCCTCCTGGCCGGGACTAGCGGGAGTTGAGCAGTTCTTC
TRBV5-4,NA,TRBJ1-2,NA,CASSLQGLSLNGYTF,TGTGCCAGCAGCTTGCAGGGTCTGAGTCTAAATGGCTACACCTTC
TRBV11-2,NA,TRBJ2-2,NA,CASSPLGGGHGELFF,TGTGCCAGCAGCCCCCTCGGGGGTGGGCACGGGGAGCTGTTTTTT
TRBV11-2,NA,TRBJ1-4,NA,CASSLVPTDREKLFF,TGTGCCAGCAGCTTAGTCCCCACGGACCGCGAAAAACTGTTTTTT
TRBV19,NA,TRBJ2-7,NA,CASSMGRELSYEQYF,TGTGCCAGTAGTATGGGCAGGGAACTTTCCTACGAGCAGTACTTC
TRBV7-9,NA,TRBJ2-1,NA,CASSLDTSPSEQFF,TGTGCCAGCAGCCTTGATACTAGCCCCAGTGAGCAGTTCTTC
TRBV2,NA,TRBJ2-7,NA,CASGESSYEQYF,TGTGCCAGTGGTGAAAGCTCCTACGAGCAGTACTTC
TRBV14,NA,TRBJ2-1,NA,CASSQFGGAYNEQFF,TGTGCCAGCAGCCAGTTTGGCGGAGCCTACAATGAGCAGTTCTTC
TRBV18,TRBD1,TRBJ1-5,NA,CASSQRRDRGGNQPQHF,TGTGCCAGCTCACAGAGGAGGGACAGGGGAGGCAATCAGCCCCAGCATTTT
TRBV12-2,NA,TRBJ2-7,NA,CASRYSGTSGGVHEQYF,TGTGCAAGTCGCTATTCCGGGACTAGCGGGGGAGTCCACGAGCAGTACTTC
TRBV9,NA,TRBJ2-7,few,CASSVARIGSEQYF,TGTGCCAGCAGCGTAGCTCGGATCGGCTCCGAGCAGTACTTC
TRBV19,TRBD1,TRBJ2-4,many,CASSRQGALAKNIQYF,TGTGCCAGTAGTCGACAGGGGGCCCTAGCCAAAAACATTCAGTACTTC
TRBV19,TRBD2,TRBJ2-1,NA,CASSIQLAGEDEQFF,TGTGCCAGTAGTATCCAACTAGCGGGAGAGGATGAGCAGTTCTTC
TRBV4-2,NA,TRBJ1-1,few,CASSQDRSTNTEAFF,TGTGCCAGCAGCCAAGATCGCTCCACTAACACTGAAGCTTTCTTT
TRBV7-9,NA,TRBJ2-1,NA,CASSLGGANEQFF,TGTGCCAGCAGCTTAGGGGGGGCGAATGAGCAGTTCTTC
TRBV5-5,NA,TRBJ1-4,NA,CASSFASGATNEKLFF,TGTGCCAGCAGCTTTGCCTCGGGGGCGACTAATGAAAAACTGTTTTTT
TRBV5-4,NA,TRBJ2-5,NA,CASSRESQETQYF,TGTGCCAGCAGCCGGGAATCCCAAGAGACCCAGTACTTC
TRBV5-4,TRBD2,TRBJ2-3,NA,CASSPLAGPTDTQYF,TGTGCCAGCAGTCCCCTAGCGGGGCCCACAGATACGCAGTATTTT
TRBV5-4,NA,TRBJ2-3,NA,CAILTGGRADTQYF,TGTGCGATCCTTACCGGGGGCCGTGCAGATACGCAGTATTTT
TRBV5-4,TRBD1,TRBJ2-1,NA,CASSLGQGPYNEQFF,TGTGCCAGCAGCTTGGGACAGGGGCCTTACAATGAGCAGTTCTTC
TRBV10-3,TRBD1,TRBJ1-1,NA,CAIRPGQENTEAFF,TGTGCCATCAGACCGGGACAGGAGAACACTGAAGCTTTCTTT
TRBV29-1,TRBD1,TRBJ1-2,once,CSVGTGNNYGYTF,TGCAGCGTCGGGACAGGAAATAACTATGGCTACACCTTC
TRBV7-8,NA,TRBJ1-5,few,CASSLAGGPQHF,TGTGCCAGCAGCTTAGCAGGAGGGCCCCAGCATTTT
TRBV2,NA,TRBJ1-5,once,CAGKKGSNQPQHF,TGTGCCGGAAAAAAGGGTTCCAATCAGCCCCAGCATTTT
TRBV2,TRBD2,TRBJ2-5,many,CASREREIRETQYF,TGTGCCAGCAGAGAGCGGGAGATACGGGAGACCCAGTACTTC
TRBV28,TRBD1,TRBJ1-2,few,CASSAQGGVNYGYTF,TGTGCCAGCAGTGCCCAGGGGGGGGTGAACTATGGCTACACCTTC
TRBV28,NA,TRBJ2-7,few,CASSRIRQAAGEQYF,TGTGCCAGCAGCCGGATAAGACAGGCCGCGGGAGAGCAGTACTTC
TRBV28,TRBD1,TRBJ1-2,NA,CASSLKGRQGAGGYTF,TGTGCCAGCAGTTTAAAAGGGCGGCAGGGGGCTGGGGGCTACACCTTC
TRBV27,NA,TRBJ1-5,NA,CASRPHAGQPQHF,TGTGCCAGCAGACCGCATGCGGGGCAGCCCCAGCATTTT
TRBV30,NA,TRBJ2-1,few,CAWRGYNEQFF,TGTGCCTGGAGAGGATACAATGAGCAGTTCTTC
TRBV4-2,TRBD2,TRBJ2-3,NA,CASTLGRVAGEDTQYF,TGTGCCAGCACCCTAGGGAGGGTAGCGGGAGAGGATACGCAGTATTTT
TRBV6-6,TRBD1,TRBJ2-7,NA,CASTSRDRGRREQYF,TGTGCCAGCACTAGCCGGGACAGGGGGCGGCGGGAGCAGTACTTC
TRBV10-3,TRBD1,TRBJ1-5,few,CAISSGTGGRGNQPQHF,TGTGCCATCAGCTCCGGGACAGGGGGCAGGGGCAATCAGCCCCAGCATTTT
TRBV2,NA,TRBJ1-1,NA,CASSDLGPSNTEAFF,TGTGCCAGCAGTGACCTTGGCCCCTCTAACACTGAAGCTTTCTTT
TRBV5-4,NA,TRBJ2-7,NA,CASSPGAGNYEQYF,TGTGCCAGCAGCCCCGGGGCCGGGAACTACGAGCAGTACTTC
TRBV28,NA,TRBJ1-1,NA,CASSPVLGTGTNTEAFF,TGTGCCAGCAGCCCAGTATTGGGTACAGGGACGAACACTGAAGCTTTCTTT
TRBV30,NA,TRBJ1-3,NA,CAWSAGLGGNTIYF,TGTGCCTGGAGTGCAGGGTTAGGGGGAAACACCATATATTTT
TRBV19,TRBD2,TRBJ2-1,NA,CASSIDGLARYNEQFF,TGTGCCAGTAGTATAGATGGACTAGCGAGATACAATGAGCAGTTCTTC
TRBV5-1,TRBD2,TRBJ2-7,NA,CASSFLSGSSYEQYF,TGCGCCAGCAGCTTCCTAAGCGGGAGCTCCTACGAGCAGTACTTC
TRBV7-3,NA,TRBJ2-1,NA,CASSASPSSRLSYNEQFF,TGTGCCAGCAGCGCTAGCCCCAGTTCGCGGCTGAGCTACAATGAGCAGTTCTTC
TRBV7-9,NA,TRBJ2-7,NA,CASSPRGGRDNPYEQYF,TGTGCCAGCAGCCCGAGGGGGGGACGGGACAACCCCTACGAGCAGTACTTC
TRBV28,TRBD2,TRBJ2-5,once,CASSLMVAGESVQETQYF,TGTGCCAGCAGTTTAATGGTAGCGGGAGAATCGGTCCAAGAGACCCAGTACTTC
TRBV10-2,TRBD1,TRBJ1-1,NA,CASSAGTGGIGTEAFF,TGCGCCAGCAGTGCCGGGACAGGGGGTATAGGCACTGAAGCTTTCTTT
TRBV20-1,NA,TRBJ1-1,NA,CSAPVGGVAFF,TGCAGTGCTCCAGTCGGGGGGGTAGCTTTCTTT
TRBV4-1,TRBD2,TRBJ2-7,NA,CASSPLGLAGGNSYEQYF,TGCGCCAGCAGCCCCCTGGGACTAGCGGGAGGGAACTCCTACGAGCAGTACTTC